The 7 T cell receptor beta chains below were found in one sample sequenced in a study of T cell repertoires in cytomegalovirus infection. MiXCR was run by TCRdb on the reads, yielding one entry per CDR3 protein. The sample lists about 24,000 distinct CDR3 sequences; 22% were seen once. For these receptors, no antigen is known. The material was CD8+ T cells from cultured PBMCs, obtained from culture after CMV antigen stimulation. Source of these receptors: a human donor in good health (CMV status not recorded). Some clones in this sample may be carry-over from other donors' samples.

This clonotype was seen many times. This chain joins TRBV11-2 and TRBJ2-1; D is ambiguous. Per the germline V gene, CDR1 is SGHAT and CDR2 is FQNNGV. This CDR3 comprises 16 residues. V lost 1 base and J 8 bases, leaving 18 bases between the germline ends. In nucleotides, the CDR3 is TGTGCCAGCAGCTTAGGTCTGCACTCGCAGGAGCATGAGCAGTTCTTC. Translating gives CASSLGLHSQEHEQFF.

The chain has TRBV11-1 and TRBJ2-1; D is possibly TRBD2 (5 bases). CDR1 is SGHAT, CDR2 FQDESV, per germline (reference sequence). The CDR3 spans 15 residues. The V end was cut by 5 bases, the J end by 3 bases, with 14 bases between. The CDR3 spells CASSRRVGDYNEQFF. Written as DNA, the CDR3 is TGTGCCAGCAGCCGGCGGGTTGGGGACTACAATGAGCAGTTCTTC. Full variable domain (remainder filled in from reference TRBV11-1 and TRBJ2-1): EAEVAQSPRYKITEKSQAVAFWCDPISGHATLYWYRQILGQGPELLVQFQDESVVDDSQLPKDRFSAERLKGVDSTLKIQPAELGDSAMYLCASSRRVGDYNEQFFGPGTRLTVL.

The chain carries TRBV4-2 and TRBJ1-1, with TRBD1 matching 10 bases. V shed 1 base, J shed 3 bases, and the junction held 5 bases outside the gene matches. Germline assignment: CDR1 LGHNA and CDR2 YNFKEQ. This CDR3 has 16 residues. The CDR3 sequence is CASSQAIGTGDTEAFF. The CDR3 DNA reads as TGTGCCAGCAGCCAAGCTATCGGGACAGGGGACACTGAAGCTTTCTTT.

This clonotype is classed as medium-sized. The chain joins TRBV11-2 to TRBJ1-6; weak D call: TRBD1 (5 bases). The length of the CDR3 is 21 residues. Between the trimmed V and J ends, which lost 2 bases and 1 base, there was a span of 24 bases. Germline CDR1 is SGHAT and CDR2 is FQNNGV. The CDR3 protein is CASSLNDPPGRSGSYNSPLHF. The CDR3 DNA sequence: TGTGCCAGCAGCTTAAATGATCCTCCGGGACGATCGGGGTCCTATAATTCACCCCTCCACTTT.

V is TRBV25-1 and J is TRBJ2-5; D is possibly TRBD2 (5 bases). V lost 6 bases, J lost 0 bases, and 17 bases lay in between. Germline V gene sequence: CDR1 MGHDK, CDR2 SYGVNS. CDR3 length: 16 residues. The DNA of the CDR3 is TGTGCCAGCAGCAGAGGGATCCGGACTGACCAAGAGACCCAGTACTTC. It specifies CASSRGIRTDQETQYF.

The chain is built from TRBV28 and TRBJ1-2; TRBD1 is a possible D gene (6 bases). Germline assignment: CDR1 MDHEN and CDR2 SYDVKM. V lost 6 bases and J 4 bases, leaving 18 bases between the germline ends. This CDR3 spans 15 amino acids. The CDR3 spells CASSPTGGLGYGYTF. Written as DNA, the CDR3 is TGTGCCAGCAGCCCTACCGGGGGGCTCGGCTATGGCTACACCTTC.

A few counts support this clonotype. This rearrangement joins TRBV2 to TRBJ1-2; the D gene is possibly TRBD1 (5 bases). V lost 6 bases, J lost 4 bases, and 18 bases lay in between. Germline values: CDR1 SNHLY, CDR2 FYNNEI. This CDR3 is built from 15 residues. Here the CDR3 reads CASRGNRLGVYGYTF. DNA for the CDR3: TGTGCCAGCAGGGGAAACAGGCTTGGAGTCTATGGCTACACCTTC.